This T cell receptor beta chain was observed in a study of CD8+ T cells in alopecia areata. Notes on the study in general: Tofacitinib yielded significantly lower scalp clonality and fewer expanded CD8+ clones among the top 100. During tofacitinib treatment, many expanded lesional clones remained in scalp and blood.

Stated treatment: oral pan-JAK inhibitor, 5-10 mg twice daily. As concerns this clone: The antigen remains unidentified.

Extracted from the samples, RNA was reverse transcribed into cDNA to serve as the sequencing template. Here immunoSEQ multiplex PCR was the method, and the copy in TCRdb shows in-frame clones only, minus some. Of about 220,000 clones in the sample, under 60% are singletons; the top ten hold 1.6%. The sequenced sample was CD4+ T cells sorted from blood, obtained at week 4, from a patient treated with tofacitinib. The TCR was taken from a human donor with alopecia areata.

The CDR3 region has the DNA TGCGCCAGCAGCTTGGGAAAGAACTATGGCTACACCTTC. As protein: CASSLGKNYGYTF. V usage is TRBV5-1 and J usage is TRBJ1-2; D uncertain. The V end was cut by 0 bases, the J end by 2 bases, with 5 bases between. This CDR3 is built from 13 residues. CDR1 is SGHRS, CDR2 YFSETQ, per germline.